Below, one T cell receptor beta chain is given with its context. Its specificity is unknown. The memory fraction was CD4+CD45RO+CD25- cells. Full-length variable regions came from constant-region reverse primers plus semi-nested Nested Universal Primer A PCR. A single record per CDR3 protein comes from TCRdb applying MiXCR to the 5' RACE reads. Of 8,000 or so distinct CDR3 sequences in the sample, 36% were seen once. Unmatched junction bases numbered 7, after V lost 3 bases and J lost 8 bases. This CDR3 region has 15 residues. Germline lookup yields CDR1 MNHNS and CDR2 SASEGT. Study results and caveats: Greatest tumor Treg TCR overlap was with tumor naive CD4+ cells.

Input material: tumor-infiltrating memory CD4+ T cells sorted from the breast tumor. Subset described: memory CD4+ T cells, CD4+CD45RO+CD25-. V usage is TRBV6-1 and J usage is TRBJ1-4, with 9 positions matching TRBD1. This clonotype was sampled from a female donor with breast cancer. The CDR3 DNA is TGTGCCAGCAGTGACGCACAGGGGGCGAGAGAAAAACTGTTTTTT. Protein sequence: CASSDAQGAREKLFF.